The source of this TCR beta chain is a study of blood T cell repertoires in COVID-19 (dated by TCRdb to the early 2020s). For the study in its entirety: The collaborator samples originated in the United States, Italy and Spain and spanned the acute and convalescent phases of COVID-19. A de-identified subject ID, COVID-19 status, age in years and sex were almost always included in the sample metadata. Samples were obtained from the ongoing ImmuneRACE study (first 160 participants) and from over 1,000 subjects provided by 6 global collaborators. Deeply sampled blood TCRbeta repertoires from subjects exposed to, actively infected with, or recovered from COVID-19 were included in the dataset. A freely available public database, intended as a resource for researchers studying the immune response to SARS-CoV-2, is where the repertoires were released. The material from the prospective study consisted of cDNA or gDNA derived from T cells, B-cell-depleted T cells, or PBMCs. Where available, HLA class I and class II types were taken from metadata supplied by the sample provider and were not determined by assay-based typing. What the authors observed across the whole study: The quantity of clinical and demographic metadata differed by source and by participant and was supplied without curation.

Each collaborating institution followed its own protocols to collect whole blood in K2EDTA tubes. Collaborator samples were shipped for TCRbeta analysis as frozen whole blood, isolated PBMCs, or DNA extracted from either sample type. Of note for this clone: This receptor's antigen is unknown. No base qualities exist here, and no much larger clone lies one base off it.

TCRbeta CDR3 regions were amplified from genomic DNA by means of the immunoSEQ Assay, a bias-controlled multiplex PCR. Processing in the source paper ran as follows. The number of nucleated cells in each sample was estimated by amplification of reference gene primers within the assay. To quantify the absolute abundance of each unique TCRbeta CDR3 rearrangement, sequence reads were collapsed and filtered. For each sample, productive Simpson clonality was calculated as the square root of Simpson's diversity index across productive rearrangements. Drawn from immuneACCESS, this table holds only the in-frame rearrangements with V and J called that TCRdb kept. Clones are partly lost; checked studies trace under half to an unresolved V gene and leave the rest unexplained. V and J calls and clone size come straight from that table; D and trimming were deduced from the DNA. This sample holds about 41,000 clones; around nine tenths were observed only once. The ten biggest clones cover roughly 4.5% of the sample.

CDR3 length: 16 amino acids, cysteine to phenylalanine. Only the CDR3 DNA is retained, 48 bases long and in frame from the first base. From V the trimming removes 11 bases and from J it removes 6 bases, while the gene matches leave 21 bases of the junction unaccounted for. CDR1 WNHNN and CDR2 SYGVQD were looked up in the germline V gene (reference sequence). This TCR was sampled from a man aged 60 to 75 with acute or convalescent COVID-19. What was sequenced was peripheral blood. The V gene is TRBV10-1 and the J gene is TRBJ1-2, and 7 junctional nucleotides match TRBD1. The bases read TGCGCCCCAGAGGGGGGACAGCAAAAAGTTTGTGATGGCTACACCTTC. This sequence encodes CAPEGGQQKVCDGYTF.